This T cell receptor (beta chain) is from a study of CD8+ T cells in alopecia areata. Overall study context: A 6-month period off drug followed tofacitinib, which lasted 6 to 18 months.

Following RNA extraction, reverse transcription yielded cDNA that acted as the sequencing template. TCRdb's copy holds only in-frame clones and misses some; the assay was immunoSEQ multiplex PCR. The data hold roughly 280,000 clones, with around 64% observed a single time. This CDR3 has 12 residues. Germline CDR1 reads LNHNV; CDR2 reads YYDKDF (reference sequence). V was cut by 3 bases and J by 2 bases, with 3 bases left in between. As for treatment: oral pan-JAK inhibitor, 5-10 mg twice daily. V gene TRBV15 combines with J gene TRBJ2-3; D is ambiguous. The sample here was CD4+ T cells sorted from blood, taken around week 53, from a patient treated with tofacitinib. This TCR was sampled from a human donor with alopecia areata. The CDR3 loop reads CATSSATDTQYF. CDR3 bases: TGTGCCACCAGCAGTGCCACAGATACGCAGTATTTT.